A selection of T cell receptor beta chains follows, all from one sample in a study of response to subunit inactivated influenza vaccine. TCRdb reprocessed the RT-PCR reads with MiXCR, giving one entry per CDR3 protein. The profile shows a few hundred thousand distinct CDR3 sequences, around 22% of them singletons. The sequencing used PBMCs from blood, collected less than 22 months after vaccination. These receptors were collected from a man between 50 and 75 years old who received an inactivated influenza vaccine. Each CDR3 is given with its conserved first and last residue. D genes are given only for firm matches. Only part of the rows carry a size: once, few, many, or a class if the clone is expanded.

TRBJ1-1,TRBD1,NA,TRBV3-1,TGTGCCAGCAGCCAACTCAGGGGGCTTGGCACTGAAGCTTTCTTT,CASSQLRGLGTEAFF
TRBJ2-5,TRBD2,NA,TRBV5-1,TGCGCCAGCAGACGACGTGGGGGGGTCGCGGAGACCCAGTACTTC,CASRRRGGVAETQYF
TRBJ2-2,NA,NA,TRBV28,TGTGCCAGCGCCCCGAGTGGGCCGGGCACCGGGGAGCTGTTTTTT,CASAPSGPGTGELFF
TRBJ2-2,TRBD2,few,TRBV7-2,TGTGCCAGCAGCTTAGTCGCAGGTGGCCTAGCGGGCGGGGAGCTGTTTTTT,CASSLVAGGLAGGELFF
TRBJ1-6,TRBD1,few,TRBV11-2,TGTGCCAGCAGCTTGGACAGGATTAATTCACCCCTCCACTTT,CASSLDRINSPLHF
TRBJ2-7,TRBD2,NA,TRBV15,TGTGCCACCAGCAAAGCGGGACCCCTCTCCTACGAGCAGTACTTC,CATSKAGPLSYEQYF
TRBJ1-5,NA,few,TRBV19,TGTGCCAGTACCGATGGGGACCAGCCCCAGCATTTT,CASTDGDQPQHF
TRBJ1-2,NA,few,TRBV6-6,TGTGCCAGCAGCACCGGTCGGACCTATGGCTACACCTTC,CASSTGRTYGYTF
TRBJ2-1,TRBD2,NA,TRBV9,TGTGCCAGCAGCGCCCCCCTGGAGGGCCCGGGACTAGCGGCAATTAGCTCCTACAATGAGCAGTTCTTC,CASSAPLEGPGLAAISSYNEQFF
TRBJ1-6,NA,many,TRBV2,TGTGCCAGCAGCGAGACACCATACTCACCCCTCCACTTT,CASSETPYSPLHF
TRBJ1-2,NA,few,TRBV3-1,TGTGCCAGCAGCCAAGAGCCCCGCTGGAGCTACACCTTC,CASSQEPRWSYTF
TRBJ2-3,NA,NA,TRBV14,TGTGCCAGCAGCCAAGACCCCGGAACTAGGTTTACAGATACGCAGTATTTT,CASSQDPGTRFTDTQYF
TRBJ1-2,NA,many,TRBV12-3/TRBV12-4,TGTGCCAGCAGTTGGGCCGGGGGGGACTATGGCTACACCTTC,CASSWAGGDYGYTF
TRBJ2-7,TRBD1,once,TRBV20-1,TGCAGTGCTACGGGACAGCTGTACGAGCAGTACTTC,CSATGQLYEQYF
TRBJ1-1,NA,many,TRBV5-1,TGCGCCAGCAGCTTGGAAACAGGGATAGTCGGTGAAGCTTTCTTT,CASSLETGIVGEAFF
TRBJ1-2,TRBD1,many,TRBV15,TGTGCCACCTCCCCGGGACAGCCTTACTATGGCTACACCTTC,CATSPGQPYYGYTF
TRBJ1-1,NA,NA,TRBV19,TGTGCCAGTACCCAGGGGTCGGGGGGGACTGAAGCTTTCTTT,CASTQGSGGTEAFF
TRBJ1-1,NA,NA,TRBV5-1,TGCGCCAGCAGCCCAGACGGACAAGCGAAAGCTTTCTTT,CASSPDGQAKAFF
TRBJ2-3,TRBD2,NA,TRBV5-4,TGTGCCAGCAGCACCGAACCTCTAGCGGGGGTCACAGATACGCAGTATTTT,CASSTEPLAGVTDTQYF
TRBJ2-7,NA,many,TRBV9,TGTGCCAGCAGCGTAGGTACGCTAACCTCCTACGAGCAGTACTTC,CASSVGTLTSYEQYF
TRBJ1-4,NA,few,TRBV3-1,TGTGCCAGCAGCCAAGTGGATGAAAAACTGTTTTTT,CASSQVDEKLFF
TRBJ2-3,TRBD2,NA,TRBV5-1,TGCGCCAGCAGGAGGACTAGCCCTAGCACAGATACGCAGTATTTT,CASRRTSPSTDTQYF
TRBJ2-3,NA,few,TRBV10-3,TGTGCCATCAGTGATTTGCGTTTCCTGACGGATACGCAGTATTTT,CAISDLRFLTDTQYF
TRBJ1-4,TRBD1,few,TRBV2,TGTGCCAGCAGTGGACAGGGGGCGGTTGGGCAGAATGAAAAACTGTTTTTT,CASSGQGAVGQNEKLFF
TRBJ2-5,NA,few,TRBV4-2,TGTGCCAGCAGCCAAGACGGGAGCCAAGAGACCCAGTACTTC,CASSQDGSQETQYF
TRBJ1-2,TRBD1,many,TRBV7-9,TGTGCCAGCAGCCAGGGGACAGCAACTAACTATGGCTACACCTTC,CASSQGTATNYGYTF
TRBJ2-1,NA,many,TRBV29-1,TGCAGCGTTGAAGCCTTGTTATCGGGAAATGAGCAGTTCTTC,CSVEALLSGNEQFF
TRBJ2-3,TRBD2,NA,TRBV18,TGTGCCAGCTCACCAGGAGCCGGGACTAGCGGGACTAGCACAGATACGCAGTATTTT,CASSPGAGTSGTSTDTQYF
TRBJ2-1,TRBD1,NA,TRBV29-1,TGCAGCGTTGCCGGGACAGTCTCCTACAATGAGCAGTTCTTC,CSVAGTVSYNEQFF
TRBJ1-5,NA,few,TRBV20-1,TGCAGTGCTAGAGACCCCGTTTTGGGGGGTTACCAGCCCCAGCATTTT,CSARDPVLGGYQPQHF
TRBJ2-3,TRBD2,NA,TRBV6-2/TRBV6-3,TGTGCCAGCAGCCAAACGACCGGACTAGCGGGAGGAAGCACAGATACGCAGTATTTT,CASSQTTGLAGGSTDTQYF